Shown below are 4 T cell receptor beta chains from a single sample sequenced in a study of T-cell memory formation after mild COVID-19. In TCRdb, the 5' RACE reads were re-called with MiXCR into one record per CDR3 protein. The data show about 430,000 distinct CDR3 sequences, 24% seen once. The material sequenced was PBMCs or a T cell subset sorted from them (not recorded which). The receptors stem from an adult woman who had mild COVID-19 (a few samples of this study predate the infection). Cell type and time point are not known.

This clonotype occurred a few times. The gene calls are TRBV7-9 and TRBJ1-2; 9 bases match TRBD1. J lost 6 bases, V lost 5 bases, and 7 bases had no gene match. The CDR3 has 14 amino acids. Germline V gives CDR1 SEHNR, CDR2 FQNEAQ (reference sequence). CDR3 in amino acids: CASSPRDRVNGYTF. The CDR3 coding sequence is TGTGCCAGCAGCCCCCGGGACAGGGTGAATGGCTACACCTTC. Full variable domain (missing parts from reference TRBV7-9 and TRBJ1-2): DTGVSQNPRHKITKRGQNVTFRCDPISEHNRLYWYRQTLGQGPEFLTYFQNEAQLEKSRLLSDRFSAERPKGSFSTLEIQRTEQGDSAMYLCASSPRDRVNGYTFGSGTRLTVV.

The chain joins TRBV6-5 to TRBJ2-1, with 9 bases lining up with TRBD2. Germline trimming cut 7 bases from V and 0 bases from J; bases unmatched to any gene: 4. The CDR3 extends over 15 amino acids. CDR1 and CDR2 (germline): MNHEY, SVGAGI. In DNA, the CDR3 is TGTGCCAGCACTGATAGCGGGAGCTCCTACAATGAGCAGTTCTTC. Translated: CASTDSGSSYNEQFF.

The rearrangement uses TRBV18 and TRBJ2-5; 13 bases match TRBD2. The CDR3 length is 15 residues. In germline, CDR1 is KGHSH, CDR2 LQKENI. The junction had 5 bases not matched to a gene; V was cut back by 7 bases and J by 3 bases. CDR3 in amino acids: CASLPGLAGKETQYF. CDR3 nucleotides: TGTGCCAGCTTACCGGGACTAGCGGGAAAAGAGACCCAGTACTTC.

V is TRBV12-3 or TRBV12-4 and J is TRBJ2-7, with TRBD2 matching 10 bases. This CDR3 region has 14 residues. J lost 3 bases, V lost 6 bases, and 5 bases had no gene match. CDR3 sequence: CASSGLAENYEQYF. The CDR3 DNA reads TGTGCCAGCAGCGGACTAGCGGAGAACTACGAGCAGTACTTC.